The source of this TCR beta chain is a study of blood T cell repertoires in COVID-19. Here immunoSEQ multiplex PCR was the method, and the copy in TCRdb shows in-frame clones only, minus some. The sample has about 310,000 clones; 89% are singletons. The germline gives CDR1 MDHEN, CDR2 SYDVKM. The ends lost 5 bases at V and 2 bases at J; junction bases unmatched: 8. The CDR3 is 16 amino acids. This clone was picked up a small number of times. Assignments of participants to cohorts depended upon their own reported clinical history. Sequenced: PBMCs or T cells enriched from blood (not recorded which). The clonotype was recovered from a woman aged 25 to 39 who had recovered from COVID-19. The chain combines TRBV28 with TRBJ1-5; TRBD1 matches at 8 bases. The CDR3 here is CASSALDRAGNQPQHF. The CDR3 DNA follows: TGTGCCAGCAGTGCCTTGGACAGGGCCGGCAATCAGCCCCAGCATTTT.